Given below is one TCR beta chain in context. Its antigen is not yet known. One base away lies a much larger clone, so this may be a sequencing read error. The TCR beta CDR3 regions were amplified from RNA transcripts. The TCR CDR3 was subjected to a first round of RT-PCR using the HTBI primer set and the Qiagen OneStep RT-PCR kit. The libraries were constructed in a second round of multiplex PCR and then size-selected and purified. Libraries were sequenced paired-end with 100 bp reads on an Illumina HiSeq2000. The authors' analysis ran thus. SOAPnuke was used to process the raw data, throwing out any read that contained adapters or uncalled bases, had a mean Phred below 15, or lacked an exact constant-primer or identifier match. COPE v1.2.5 was used to merge high-quality paired reads, and clonotypes were defined as unique nucleotide sequences. MiTCR v1.1 was used to align clonotypes to the IMGT TRBV, TRBD and TRBJ reference segments. The analysis included only V-J combinations with a frequency above 0.0001, which together covered approximately 99% of the repertoires. A TCS score was defined as the ratio of F50 (clonal expansion) to E x V (chaos), with BLOSUM62-based TCRdist applied between CDR3 peptides within each V-J. Welch's t-statistics and random forest reduced 514 V-J features to around 14, which were used in a naive Bayes classifier (R e1071). TCRdb cleaned the public reads at Q25 with fastp, built clones with MiXCR and kept in-frame beta chains. Merged by CDR3 protein, the rows form single entries marked with the most common genes and DNA. What appears here as the V and J calls and clone size reflects TCRdb's work, not the paper's. Recorded for this sample are some 530,000 distinct CDR3 sequences; approximately 23% of them occurred a single time. Jointly, the top ten make up roughly 49% of the sample.

This record belongs to a study of T cells in Graves' hyperthyroidism and ophthalmopathy (dated by TCRdb to between 2017 and 2020). Regarding the study in general: Peripheral blood samples were taken at initial diagnosis, before any treatment was given. To identify TCR V-J signatures that set the groups apart, the researchers used a discovery cohort of more than 95 patients, made up of 40 to 45 with Graves' ophthalmopathy and some 55 with stable Graves' hyperthyroidism. Prospective prediction of ophthalmopathy was tested in an independent validation cohort consisting of some 18 hyperthyroidism patients and over 15 patients who later progressed to ophthalmopathy. The 100 discovery patients were randomly split 7:3 into training and test sets. In about 6 Graves' hyperthyroidism patients, the study also compared T-cell repertoires from thyroid tissue with T-cell repertoires from blood. Following sampling, methimazole starting at 30 mg daily was given to hyperthyroidism patients, and high-dose intravenous methylprednisolone was given to ophthalmopathy patients. TCR Vbeta CDR3 sequencing of 135 peripheral blood samples (under 45 ophthalmopathy, 75 to 85 hyperthyroidism and approximately 17 progressor patients) is reported in the paper.

General findings and caveats noted by the study authors: Sample size was not statistically predetermined, and blinding of investigators to group allocation was not performed. In validation, the model predicted progression to ophthalmopathy with roughly 70% sensitivity and approximately 78% specificity, a median of roughly seven months before onset. A model built on a 13 V-J signature distinguished ophthalmopathy from stable hyperthyroidism, reaching roughly 88% sensitivity and approximately 83% specificity in cross-validation and 80%/75% in testing. Most expanded thyroid clonotypes (frequency above 0.001) were also detected in blood, a finding suggesting that blood repertoires may reflect thyroid immune responses.

The germline V gene supplies CDR1 ENHRY and CDR2 SYGVKD. Reading from cysteine to phenylalanine, the CDR3 counts 12 amino acids. The retained sequence is limited to the CDR3, 36 bases, with the frame set at the first base. Ophthalmopathy patients had moderately to severely active disease, with a Clinical Activity Score of 3 or more, a NOSPECS grade of 4 or more, and a disease duration of less than 3 months. Any patient with an uncontrolled infection, another autoimmune disease, pregnancy or lactation was excluded. Diagnoses relied on clinical symptoms, serum thyroxine and TRAb, thyroid ultrasound and orbital computed tomography. PBMCs were separated from about 10 ml of fresh peripheral blood using Ficoll-Paque density gradient centrifugation. Total RNA was extracted using Trizol reagent, and RNA quality was assessed on an Agilent 2100 Bioanalyzer.

The sequence links TRBV10-3 to TRBJ1-2; TRBD1 is a weak D gene call, 5 bases matching. The source material was blood. The sequence derives from a woman in her 70s with Graves' ophthalmopathy. The nucleotides are TGTGCCAGCAGCGGGGCTAACTATGGCCACACCTTC. This gives the protein CASSGANYGHTF.